Shown below are 11 T cell receptor beta chains from a single sample sequenced in a study of neurological immune-mediated disorders. Each CDR3 protein is one row after TCRdb ran MiXCR on the 5' RACE reads. Of approximately 20,000 distinct CDR3 sequences listed, roughly 17% are singletons. The specimen was CD8+ T cells from blood. These receptors all stem from a young woman with multiple sclerosis.

This clonotype qualifies as medium-sized. The chain couples TRBV29-1 to TRBJ1-2, with D hard to call. Looked up from germline, CDR1 is SQVTM and CDR2 is ANQGSEA. The V end lost 6 bases, the J end lost 4 bases, and 18 bases lay between the germline ends. The CDR3 has 14 amino acids. The CDR3 protein is CSVHGRGPVYGYTF. DNA of the CDR3: TGCAGCGTCCACGGGAGAGGGCCAGTCTATGGCTACACCTTC.

There are many counts of this clonotype. This CDR3 reads CSARDISGEGVNEQFF. DNA of the CDR3: TGCAGTGCTAGAGATATAAGTGGGGAAGGGGTGAATGAGCAGTTCTTC. V usage is TRBV20-1 and J usage is TRBJ2-1; perhaps TRBD1 as D (5 bases). Germline CDR1 is DFQATT and CDR2 is SNEGSKA (reference sequence). The CDR3 runs 16 residues. Trimming pared 0 bases from V and 7 bases from J, leaving 19 bases between.

At least ten counts were recorded for this clonotype. This chain links TRBV28 with TRBJ1-4, with 11 bases that match TRBD1. Per the germline V gene, CDR1 is MDHEN and CDR2 is SYDVKM. This CDR3 spans 16 amino acids. Trimming cost V 5 bases and J 8 bases; bases outside gene matches: 10. The CDR3 DNA is TGTGCCAGCAGTCCCCATGGACAGGGGGCCGGAGAAAAACTGTTTTTT. This encodes CASSPHGQGAGEKLFF.

This clonotype was detected many times. V usage is TRBV5-5 and J usage is TRBJ1-1; TRBD1 matches at 8 bases. This CDR3 has 13 amino acids. Looked up from germline, CDR1 is SGHKS and CDR2 is YYEKEE (reference sequence). Trimming cost V 4 bases and J 5 bases; bases outside gene matches: 4. The CDR3 region is CASSTTGETEAFF. The DNA of the CDR3 is TGTGCCAGCAGCACGACAGGGGAAACTGAAGCTTTCTTT. The full variable domain, rest sourced from reference TRBV5-5 and TRBJ1-1, is DAGVTQSPTHLIKTRGQQVTLRCSPISGHKSVSWYQQVLGQGPQFIFQYYEKEERGRGNFPDRFSARQFPNYSSELNVNALLLGDSALYLCASSTTGETEAFFGQGTRLTVV.

This clonotype has at least ten counts. The V gene is TRBV29-1, the J gene TRBJ2-3; D might be TRBD1 (5 bases). V lost 4 bases, J lost 2 bases, and 13 bases lay in between. CDR3 length equals 14 residues. Germline V gene data show CDR1 as SQVTM and CDR2 as ANQGSEA. The CDR3 is CSVGFSGNTDTQYF. Here the CDR3 DNA reads TGCAGCGTTGGCTTTTCAGGGAACACAGATACGCAGTATTTT.

Of note for this clonotype: Given a much more abundant clone one base away, this may be a read error. The chain combines TRBV11-3 with TRBJ2-3, with 10 nucleotides matching TRBD1. The CDR3 runs to 19 residues. Germline lookup yields CDR1 SGHNT and CDR2 YENEEA. CDR3 nucleotide sequence: TGTGTCAGCAGTTACGACCGGGACAGGGGACCGTCGGGCACAGATACGCAGTATTTT. Translated, it gives CVSSYDRDRGPSGTDTQYF.

This clonotype appeared many times. The gene calls are TRBV2 and TRBJ1-5; D is possibly TRBD1 (6 bases). This CDR3 has 13 amino acids. CDR1 and CDR2 (germline): SNHLY, FYNNEI. Deletions cut 4 bases from V and 3 bases from J, with 7 bases between. CDR3 in amino acids: CASSGDNNQPQHF. CDR3 nucleotide sequence: TGTGCCAGCAGTGGGGACAACAATCAGCCCCAGCATTTT.

The chain carries TRBV12-5 and TRBJ1-1; possibly TRBD1 for D (5 bases). Germline CDR1 reads LGHNT; CDR2 reads FRNRAP. The CDR3 runs to 20 residues. The ends were cut back, 2 bases at V and 3 bases at J, with 28 bases in the middle. CDR3 in DNA: TGTGCTAGTGGTTTGAGGGCAGGGCGGGTTTTGGGCGACTGGGACACTGAAGCTTTCTTT. This sequence encodes CASGLRAGRVLGDWDTEAFF.

This clonotype was found many times. This chain joins TRBV5-6 and TRBJ2-1; maybe TRBD2 (6 bases). Germline V gene lookup returns CDR1 SGHDT and CDR2 YYEEEE. Trimming cost V 4 bases and J 5 bases, with 16 bases left between them. The CDR3 length is 15 residues. CDR3 protein: CASSPNPRRDNEQFF. Written as DNA, the CDR3 is TGTGCCAGCAGCCCCAATCCCCGGAGGGACAATGAGCAGTTCTTC.

The V gene is TRBV20-1, the J gene TRBJ1-2; D ambiguous. V lost 8 bases and J 0 bases, leaving 10 bases between the germline ends. The length of the CDR3 is 12 residues. Germline assignment: CDR1 DFQATT and CDR2 SNEGSKA (reference sequence). The CDR3 loop is CSSKGSNYGYTF. CDR3 in DNA: TGCAGTTCGAAGGGCTCTAACTATGGCTACACCTTC.

This clonotype was counted at least ten times. This sequence joins TRBV7-8 and TRBJ1-2, with TRBD1 identical over 10 bases. The CDR3 extends over 17 amino acids. With V trimmed by 1 base and J by 4 bases, 9 bases remained unmatched. Germline V lookup: CDR1 SGHVS, CDR2 FQNEAQ. The CDR3 loop is CASSLGTGGRGGYGYTF. CDR3 in DNA: TGTGCCAGCAGCTTAGGGACAGGGGGAAGAGGTGGCTATGGCTACACCTTC. The full variable domain, rest sourced from reference TRBV7-8 and TRBJ1-2, is GAGVSQSPRYKVAKRGQDVALRCDPISGHVSLFWYQQALGQGPEFLTYFQNEAQLDKSGLPSDRFFAERPEGSVSTLKIQRTQQEDSAVYLCASSLGTGGRGGYGYTFGSGTRLTVV.